Sequencing of this TCR beta chain was carried out in a study of blood T cell repertoires in COVID-19. With V trimmed by 2 bases and J by 5 bases, 5 bases remained unmatched. The CDR3 is 14 amino acids. Per germline, CDR1 SEHNR and CDR2 FQNEAQ (reference sequence). Original processing notes: Using reference gene primer amplification, nucleated cell counts were estimated. TCRdb keeps only in-frame clones here, not all; method: immunoSEQ multiplex PCR. D and trimming come from the DNA, and the V and J calls and clone size come from that table. The data contain 70,000 to 100,000 clones, 70% to 90% of them singletons.

The V gene is TRBV7-9, the J gene TRBJ2-7, with 8 bases identical to TRBD1. This TCR derives from an older man with active or convalescent COVID-19. Sequencing was carried out using peripheral blood. The CDR3 sequence: CASSLRTGFDEQYF. CDR3 sequence (DNA): TGTGCCAGCAGCTTAAGGACAGGGTTCGACGAGCAGTACTTC.